These 28 T cell receptor beta chains originate from one sample sequenced in a study of STAT5B mutations in CD4+ large granular lymphocyte leukemia. The data were produced by immunoSEQ multiplex PCR, yet TCRdb's version contains in-frame clones alone and is incomplete. There are tens of thousands of clones in the sample; approximately 88% occur only once, and approximately 0.33% lies in the top ten. Sequenced material: CD4+ T cells from blood buffy coats. The receptors shown here come from a human donor in good health.

This clone was found a few times. The chain recombines TRBV7-9 with TRBJ1-2; a possible D gene is TRBD1 (5 bases). The CDR3 runs 13 residues. V was trimmed by 5 bases and J by 4 bases, leaving 11 bases between them. Per the germline V gene, CDR1 is SEHNR and CDR2 is FQNEAQ (reference sequence). Here the CDR3 DNA reads TGTGCCAGCAGCCGCGGGACTCCCTATGGCTACACCTTC. Amino acids: CASSRGTPYGYTF.

This sequence joins TRBV30 and TRBJ1-2; 8 nucleotides agree with TRBD1. This CDR3 is 14 amino acids long. Germline V gene data show CDR1 as GTSNPN and CDR2 as SVGIG (reference sequence). The V gene end was trimmed by 2 bases and the J gene end by 2 bases; junction bases not matched to a gene: 4. The CDR3: CAWSNRDRNYGYTF. Written as DNA, the CDR3 is TGTGCCTGGAGTAACCGGGACAGGAACTATGGCTACACCTTC.

The chain carries TRBV29-1 and TRBJ1-4; perhaps TRBD1 as D (6 bases). The germline V and J ends were trimmed by 6 bases and 8 bases, with 13 bases remaining between them. This CDR3 is 12 amino acids long. CDR1 SQVTM and CDR2 ANQGSEA come from the germline V gene. This CDR3 is CSVGGLGEKLFF. The CDR3 DNA follows: TGCAGCGTGGGGGGGCTCGGGGAAAAACTGTTTTTT.

The chain couples TRBV5-6 to TRBJ2-1; no reliable D call. Germline CDR1 is SGHDT and CDR2 is YYEEEE. V was trimmed by 0 bases and J by 4 bases, leaving 11 bases between them. This CDR3 region has 15 residues. This CDR3 is CASSLVIARYNEQFF. The CDR3 region has the DNA TGTGCCAGCAGCTTGGTTATCGCCCGATACAATGAGCAGTTCTTC.

The genes are TRBV19 and TRBJ2-3; 8 bases line up with TRBD1. The trim removed 6 bases at V and 6 bases at J, leaving 20 bases unmatched. Germline V gene sequence: CDR1 LNHDA, CDR2 SQIVND (reference sequence). The CDR3 length is 18 residues. The chain's CDR3 is CASRMRIDEDRVVDTQYF. CDR3 nucleotides: TGTGCCAGTAGAATGAGGATTGATGAGGACAGGGTAGTGGATACGCAGTATTTT.

The V and J genes are TRBV11-2 and TRBJ2-7, with a tentative D call TRBD1 (6 bases). Per the germline V gene, CDR1 is SGHAT and CDR2 is FQNNGV. This CDR3 comprises 15 residues. Trimming stripped 3 bases from V and 0 bases from J, with 12 bases between. DNA for the CDR3: TGTGCCAGCAGCTTCGCAACAGGGTACTCCTACGAGCAGTACTTC. Translated, it gives CASSFATGYSYEQYF.

The rearrangement joins TRBV28 to TRBJ1-5; unclear D gene. Germline CDR1 reads MDHEN; CDR2 reads SYDVKM. V lost 4 bases and J 4 bases, leaving 8 bases between the germline ends. CDR3 length: 13 amino acids. The DNA of the CDR3 is TGTGCCAGCAGTTACAGCCGAAATCAGCCCCAGCATTTT. As protein: CASSYSRNQPQHF.

The chain links TRBV27 to TRBJ1-2; 7 bases map to TRBD1. Trimming cost V 3 bases and J 1 base; bases outside gene matches: 5. Per the germline V gene, CDR1 is MNHEY and CDR2 is SMNVEV (reference sequence). The CDR3 is 15 residues long. The CDR3: CASSLTGRHNYGYTF. CDR3 in DNA: TGTGCCAGCAGTTTGACAGGGCGACATAACTATGGCTACACCTTC.

This clone showed up just once. The CDR3 sequence is CASSEDDLSYEQYF. In DNA form, the CDR3 reads TGTGCCAGCAGTGAAGACGATCTCTCCTACGAGCAGTACTTC. V is TRBV6-1 and J is TRBJ2-7; no clear D. The CDR3 covers 14 residues. Deletions cut 1 base from V and 0 bases from J, with 7 bases between. Germline CDR1 MNHNS, CDR2 SASEGT.

V is TRBV2 and J is TRBJ2-7; TRBD1 might be the D (6 bases). CDR1 is SNHLY and CDR2 is FYNNEI in the germline V gene. This CDR3 region has 13 residues. Trimming removed 8 bases from V and 7 bases from J, with 18 bases in between. CDR3 bases: TGTGCCAGCGGAGGACAGCTCTTTAAAGAGCAGTACTTC. It translates to CASGGQLFKEQYF.

As for this clone: The CDR3 ends on some other residue instead of the conserved phenylalanine or tryptophan, so this is likely a read error. It is unclear where the CDR3 begins or ends on the DNA, so no DNA is shown, and the CDR3 is as TCRdb lists it. The chain uses TRBV11-2 and TRBJ1-1; TRBD1, as called in the table, went unchecked against the DNA. From germline, CDR1 is SGHAT and CDR2 FQNNGV. Both ends counted, the CDR3 spans 12 residues. CDR3 residues: CASSLPGQTVEI.

The rearrangement links TRBV7-8 to TRBJ2-2; D uncertain. This CDR3 spans 15 amino acids. V lost 6 bases and J lost 1, with 12 bases in between. CDR1 is SGHVS, CDR2 FQNEAQ, per germline. The CDR3 DNA is TGTGCCAGCAGAACTTATACCGGGAACACCGGGGAGCTGTTTTTT. Residues: CASRTYTGNTGELFF.

The rearrangement uses TRBV6-1 and TRBJ1-5; no clear D gene. This CDR3 contains 11 residues. V lost 8 bases and J 7 bases, leaving 9 bases between the germline ends. The germline V gene encodes CDR1 MNHNS and CDR2 SASEGT. The CDR3 loop reads CASAGNQPQHF. In DNA form, the CDR3 reads TGTGCCAGCGCGGGGAACCAGCCCCAGCATTTT.

This chain links TRBV30 with TRBJ1-1; D perhaps matches TRBD1 (5 bases). Germline assignment: CDR1 GTSNPN and CDR2 SVGIG (reference sequence). The CDR3 has 14 amino acids. V gave up 6 bases and J gave up 7 bases, with 21 bases separating them. Written as DNA, the CDR3 is TGTGCCTGCGACCATAGGGGTTTTACGGATGAAGCTTTCTTT. Translation gives CACDHRGFTDEAFF.

This chain connects TRBV5-1 to TRBJ2-1, with unresolved D. The V and J ends lost 5 bases and 3 bases respectively, with 12 bases between them. Germline lookup yields CDR1 SGHRS and CDR2 YFSETQ. The CDR3 covers 14 residues. For the CDR3, the DNA is TGCGCCAGCAGAATGGACCTGGGCTACAATGAGCAGTTCTTC. This translates into CASRMDLGYNEQFF.

This chain joins TRBV25-1 and TRBJ2-2; the match to TRBD2 covers 9 bases. Germline CDR1 reads MGHDK; CDR2 reads SYGVNS. V shed 10 bases, J shed 5 bases, and the junction held 11 bases outside the gene matches. The CDR3 has 15 amino acids. This CDR3 is CATGGVAGVTGELFF. The CDR3 DNA follows: TGTGCCACAGGAGGGGTAGCGGGAGTAACCGGGGAGCTGTTTTTT.

V is TRBV10-3 and J is TRBJ2-3; 10 nucleotides line up with TRBD2. The ends lost 8 bases at V and 6 bases at J; junction bases unmatched: 5. The CDR3 spans 13 residues. Germline V gives CDR1 ENHRY, CDR2 SYGVKD. The CDR3, as DNA: TGTGCCATCGGGCTAGCGGGAGCCGATACGCAGTATTTT. Protein product: CAIGLAGADTQYF.

The chain uses TRBV7-9 and TRBJ2-1, with 7 bases lining up with TRBD2. CDR1 is SEHNR and CDR2 is FQNEAQ in the germline V gene (reference sequence). The CDR3 spans 13 residues. V lost 10 bases to trimming and J lost 3 bases; unmatched junction nucleotides: 6. CDR3 residues: CATSERGYNEQFF. In DNA form, the CDR3 reads TGTGCCACGAGCGAGCGGGGCTACAATGAGCAGTTCTTC.

The chain carries TRBV28 and TRBJ1-2; the match to TRBD1 covers 8 bases. The V gene's germline CDR1 is MDHEN and CDR2 SYDVKM. With V trimmed by 5 bases and J by 4 bases, 6 bases remained unmatched. The CDR3 runs 14 residues. In DNA form, the CDR3 reads TGTGCCAGCAGTCAAACGGGACAGGCCTATGGCTACACCTTC. This translates into CASSQTGQAYGYTF.

CDR3 nucleotides: TGTGCCAGCAGTGACGGACAGAACACTGAAGCTTTCTTT. Amino acid sequence: CASSDGQNTEAFF. The V call is TRBV6-6, the J call TRBJ1-1; tentative D call: TRBD1 (5 bases). The germline gives CDR1 MNHNY, CDR2 SVGAGI (reference sequence). V was shortened by 5 bases and J by 1 base, with 8 bases between the two germline ends. This CDR3 comprises 13 residues.

This clone has only a few counts. The chain has TRBV10-1 and TRBJ2-7; D not resolved. The germline V and J ends were trimmed by 2 bases and 6 bases, with 14 bases remaining between them. CDR3 length equals 14 residues. The V gene's germline CDR1 is WNHNN and CDR2 SYGVQD (reference sequence). Here the CDR3 DNA reads TGCGCCAGCAGTGAGAATCTAGTGCGGAGCGAGCAGTACTTC. Amino acid sequence: CASSENLVRSEQYF.

This chain connects TRBV2 to TRBJ1-6; 9 positions agree with TRBD1. V gave up 7 bases and J gave up 10 bases; unmatched junction bases: 8. The CDR3 consists of 14 residues. CDR1 is SNHLY and CDR2 is FYNNEI in the germline V gene. The CDR3 nucleotides are TGTGCCAGCACCGGGGACAGGGTCGACTCACCCCTCCACTTT. Its translation: CASTGDRVDSPLHF.

The table lists this clone with a count of one. The chain employs TRBV2 and TRBJ2-2; 10 bases agree with TRBD2. CDR1 is SNHLY, CDR2 FYNNEI, per germline. The CDR3 contains 14 residues. V was clipped by 7 bases and J by 5 bases; unmatched bases: 4. The CDR3, as DNA: TGTGCCAGCATAACGGGACTAGCGACCGGGGAGCTGTTTTTT. Its translation: CASITGLATGELFF.

Comment on this clone: One junction end does not reproduce the germline sequence, and a read error may be involved. The V and J genes are TRBV20-1 and TRBJ1-1, with D maybe TRBD1 (5 bases). Germline CDR1 DFQATT, CDR2 SNEGSKA (reference sequence). This CDR3 region has 11 residues. CDR3: CSAVAQGESIF. CDR3 coding DNA: TGCAGTGCTGTTGCTCAGGGCGAGTCGATCTTT.

V is TRBV27 and J is TRBJ2-2; D is uncertain. V shed 5 bases and J shed 7 bases, with 14 bases lying between them. CDR3 length: 14 residues. Looked up from germline, CDR1 is MNHEY and CDR2 is SMNVEV (reference sequence). The DNA of the CDR3 is TGTGCCAGCAGTCGAATTTCAACGGGCGGGGAGCTGTTTTTT. Its protein is CASSRISTGGELFF.

This chain uses TRBV19 with TRBJ2-7; the D gene is possibly TRBD1 (7 bases). Trimming left V 6 bases short and J 5 bases short, with 20 bases between. Germline V lookup: CDR1 LNHDA, CDR2 SQIVND (reference sequence). The CDR3 length is 15 residues. CDR3 coding DNA: TGTGCCAGTAGGCGGAGGGGGCAAGGAACCCACGAGCAGTACTTC. Residues: CASRRRGQGTHEQYF.

The chain joins TRBV10-3 to TRBJ2-7, with 8 bases lining up with TRBD2. V lost 10 bases and J lost 1; bases outside the gene matches: 12. The CDR3 totals 15 residues. Germline lookup yields CDR1 ENHRY and CDR2 SYGVKD. CDR3 amino acids: CATHTSGGTSYEQYF. The CDR3 DNA follows: TGTGCCACGCACACCAGCGGGGGAACTTCCTACGAGCAGTACTTC.

V usage is TRBV19 and J usage is TRBJ1-2, with 7 bases identical to TRBD1. The CDR3 has 13 residues. In germline, CDR1 is LNHDA, CDR2 SQIVND (reference sequence). V lost 11 bases to trimming and J lost 0 bases; unmatched junction nucleotides: 6. The CDR3, as DNA: TGTGCCTCCCAGGGGGGCGCTAACTATGGCTACACCTTC. It is translated as CASQGGANYGYTF.